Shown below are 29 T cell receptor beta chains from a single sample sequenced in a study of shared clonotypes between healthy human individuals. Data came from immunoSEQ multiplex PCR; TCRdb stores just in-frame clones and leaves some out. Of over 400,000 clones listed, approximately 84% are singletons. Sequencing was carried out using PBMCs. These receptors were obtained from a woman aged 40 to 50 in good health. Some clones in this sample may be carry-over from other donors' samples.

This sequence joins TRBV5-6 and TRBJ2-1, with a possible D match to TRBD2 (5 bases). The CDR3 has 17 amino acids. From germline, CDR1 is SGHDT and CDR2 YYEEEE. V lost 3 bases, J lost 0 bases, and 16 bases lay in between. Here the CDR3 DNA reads TGTGCCAGCAGCTGGAGTATCGGACTTAGCTCCTACAATGAGCAGTTCTTC. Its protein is CASSWSIGLSSYNEQFF. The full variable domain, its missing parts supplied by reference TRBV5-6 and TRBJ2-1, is DAGVTQSPTHLIKTRGQQVTLRCSPKSGHDTVSWYQQALGQGPQFIFQYYEEEERQRGNFPDRFSGHQFPNYSSELNVNALLLGDSALYLCASSWSIGLSSYNEQFFGPGTRLTVL.

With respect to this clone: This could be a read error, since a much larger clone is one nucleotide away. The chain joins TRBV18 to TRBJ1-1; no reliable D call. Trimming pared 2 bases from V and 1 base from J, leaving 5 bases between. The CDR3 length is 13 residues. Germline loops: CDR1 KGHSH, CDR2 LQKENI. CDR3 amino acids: CASSPEENTEAFF. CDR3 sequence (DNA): TGTGCCAGCTCACCAGAGGAGAACACTGAAGCTTTCTTT.

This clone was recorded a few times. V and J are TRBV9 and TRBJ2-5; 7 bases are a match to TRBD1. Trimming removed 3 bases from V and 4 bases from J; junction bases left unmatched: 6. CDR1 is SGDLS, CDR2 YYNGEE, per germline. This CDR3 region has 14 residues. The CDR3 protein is CASSATGVTETQYF. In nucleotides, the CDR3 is TGTGCCAGCAGCGCCACAGGGGTTACAGAGACCCAGTACTTC.

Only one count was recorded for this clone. The CDR3 bases are TGTGCCATCAGTGAGGCCGAGATCTCCGGAAACACCATATATTTT. Amino acids: CAISEAEISGNTIYF. V is TRBV10-3 and J is TRBJ1-3, with no clear D. The CDR3 consists of 15 residues. In germline, CDR1 is ENHRY, CDR2 SYGVKD. Trimming shortened V by 2 bases and J by 4 bases, and 12 bases separated the two germline ends.

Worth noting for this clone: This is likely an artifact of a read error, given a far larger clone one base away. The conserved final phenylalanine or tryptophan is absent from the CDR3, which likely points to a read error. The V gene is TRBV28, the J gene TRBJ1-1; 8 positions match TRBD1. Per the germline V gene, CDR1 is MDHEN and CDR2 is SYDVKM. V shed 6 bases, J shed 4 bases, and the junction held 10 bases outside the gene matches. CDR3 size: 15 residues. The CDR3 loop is CASSPGTGHSTEAFS. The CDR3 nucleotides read TGTGCCAGCAGCCCCGGGACAGGACACTCCACTGAAGCTTTCTCT.

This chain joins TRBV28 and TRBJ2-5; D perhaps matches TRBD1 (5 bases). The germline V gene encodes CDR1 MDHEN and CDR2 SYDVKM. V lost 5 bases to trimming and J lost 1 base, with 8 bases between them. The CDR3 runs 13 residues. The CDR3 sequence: CASSQQVQETQYF. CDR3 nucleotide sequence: TGTGCCAGCAGTCAACAGGTCCAAGAGACCCAGTACTTC.

The CDR3 loop is CASSPFQGIGETQYF. The CDR3 DNA reads as TGTGCCAGCAGCCCATTTCAGGGGATAGGTGAGACCCAGTACTTC. V is TRBV14 and J is TRBJ2-5, with a weak D call TRBD1 (6 bases). Germline assignment: CDR1 SGHDN and CDR2 FVKESK. The CDR3 runs 15 residues. V was trimmed by 4 bases and J by 5 bases, leaving 17 bases between them.

CDR3 bases: TGTGCCAGCAGCCCGAGGACAGGGGGCTATGGCTACACCTTC. It translates to CASSPRTGGYGYTF. J is TRBJ1-2 and V is TRBV7-2; 10 bases fit TRBD1. Germline V gives CDR1 SGHTA, CDR2 FQGNSA. After removal of 5 bases from V and 4 bases from J, the junction contained 4 bases not matched to a gene. The CDR3 contains 14 residues.

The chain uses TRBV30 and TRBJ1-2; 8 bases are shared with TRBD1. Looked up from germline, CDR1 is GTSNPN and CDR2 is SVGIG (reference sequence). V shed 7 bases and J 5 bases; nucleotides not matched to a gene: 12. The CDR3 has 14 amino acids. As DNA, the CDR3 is TGTGCCTCAACAGGTCAGGGGGCCTGGTATGGCTACACCTTC. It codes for CASTGQGAWYGYTF.

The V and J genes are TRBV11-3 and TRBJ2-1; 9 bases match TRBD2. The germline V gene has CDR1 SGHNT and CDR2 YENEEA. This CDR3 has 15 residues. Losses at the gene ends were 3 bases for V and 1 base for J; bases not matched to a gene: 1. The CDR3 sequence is CASSLREGSYNEQFF. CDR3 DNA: TGTGCCAGCAGCTTGCGGGAGGGGTCCTACAATGAGCAGTTCTTC.

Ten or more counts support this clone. This CDR3 reads CASSLGTANNSPLHF. In DNA form, the CDR3 reads TGTGCCAGCTCACTAGGGACAGCCAATAATTCACCCCTCCACTTT. This chain joins TRBV18 and TRBJ1-6; 7 positions agree with TRBD1. The CDR3 runs 15 residues. V was pared by 4 bases and J by 5 bases, with 5 bases of the junction left unmatched. The germline gives CDR1 KGHSH, CDR2 LQKENI.

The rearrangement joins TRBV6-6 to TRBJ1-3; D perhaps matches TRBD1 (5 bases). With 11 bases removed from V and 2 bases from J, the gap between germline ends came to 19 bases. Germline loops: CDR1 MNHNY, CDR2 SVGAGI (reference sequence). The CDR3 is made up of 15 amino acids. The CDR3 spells CAAASGAFPGNTIYF. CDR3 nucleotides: TGTGCCGCCGCCTCTGGGGCGTTTCCTGGAAACACCATATATTTT.

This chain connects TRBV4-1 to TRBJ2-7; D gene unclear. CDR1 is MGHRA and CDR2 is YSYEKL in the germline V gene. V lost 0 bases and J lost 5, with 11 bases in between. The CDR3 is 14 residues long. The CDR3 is CASSQDRVLHEQYF. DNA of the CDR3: TGCGCCAGCAGCCAAGATCGGGTGTTACACGAGCAGTACTTC.

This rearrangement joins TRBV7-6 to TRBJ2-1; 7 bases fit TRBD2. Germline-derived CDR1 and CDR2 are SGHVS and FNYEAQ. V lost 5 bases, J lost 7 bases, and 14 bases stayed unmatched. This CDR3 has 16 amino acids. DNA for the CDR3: TGTGCCAGCAGCGCCAGTCTGGCTAGCGGCGATAATGAGCAGTTCTTC. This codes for CASSASLASGDNEQFF.

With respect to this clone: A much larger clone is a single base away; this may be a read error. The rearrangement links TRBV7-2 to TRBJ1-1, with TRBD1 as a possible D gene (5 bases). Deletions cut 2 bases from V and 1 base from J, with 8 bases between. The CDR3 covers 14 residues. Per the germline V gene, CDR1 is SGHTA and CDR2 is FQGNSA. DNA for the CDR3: TGTGCCAGCAGCTTAACGACAGCGAACACTGAAGCTTTCTTT. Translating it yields CASSLTTANTEAFF.

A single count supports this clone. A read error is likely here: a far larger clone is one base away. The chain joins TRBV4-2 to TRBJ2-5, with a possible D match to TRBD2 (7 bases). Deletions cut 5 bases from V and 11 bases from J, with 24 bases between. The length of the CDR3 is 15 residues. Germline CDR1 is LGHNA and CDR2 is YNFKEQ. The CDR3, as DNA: TGTGCCAGCAGCACCCGGTACAGGGAAGGGCGGGAGCAGTACTTC. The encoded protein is CASSTRYREGREQYF.

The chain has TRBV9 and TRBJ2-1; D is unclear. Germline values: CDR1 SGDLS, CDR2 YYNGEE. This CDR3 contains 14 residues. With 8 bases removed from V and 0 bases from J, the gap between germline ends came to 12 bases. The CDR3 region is CASSYQSSYNEQFF. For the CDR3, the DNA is TGTGCCAGTTCCTACCAAAGCTCCTACAATGAGCAGTTCTTC.

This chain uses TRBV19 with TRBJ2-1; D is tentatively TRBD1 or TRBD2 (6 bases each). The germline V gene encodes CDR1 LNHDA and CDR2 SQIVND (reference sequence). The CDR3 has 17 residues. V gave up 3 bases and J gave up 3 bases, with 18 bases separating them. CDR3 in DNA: TGTGCCAGTAGTATTCCCGCCAGGGGAGGCCTCTACAATGAGCAGTTCTTC. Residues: CASSIPARGGLYNEQFF.

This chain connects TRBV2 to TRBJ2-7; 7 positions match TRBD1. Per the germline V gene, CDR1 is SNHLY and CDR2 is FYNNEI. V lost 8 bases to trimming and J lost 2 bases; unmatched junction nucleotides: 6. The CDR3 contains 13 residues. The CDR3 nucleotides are TGTGCCAGCTCGAGGGGGCTAGCCTACGAGCAGTACTTC. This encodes CASSRGLAYEQYF.

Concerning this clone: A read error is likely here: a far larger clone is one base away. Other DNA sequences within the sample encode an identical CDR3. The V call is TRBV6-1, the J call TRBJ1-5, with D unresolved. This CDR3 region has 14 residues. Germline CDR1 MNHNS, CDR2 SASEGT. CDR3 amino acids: CASNEGAEYQPQHF. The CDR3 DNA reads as TGTGCCAGCAATGAAGGCGCCGAGTATCAGCCCCAGCATTTT.

CDR3 DNA: TGTGCCAGCAGCTTACGGGGCCCCTCCTACAATGAGCAGTTCTTC. Protein product: CASSLRGPSYNEQFF. The rearrangement links TRBV27 to TRBJ2-1, with D possibly being TRBD1 or TRBD2 (5 bases each). Trimming cost V 6 bases and J 0 bases, with 12 bases left between them. Germline lookup yields CDR1 MNHEY and CDR2 SMNVEV (reference sequence). The CDR3 has 15 amino acids.

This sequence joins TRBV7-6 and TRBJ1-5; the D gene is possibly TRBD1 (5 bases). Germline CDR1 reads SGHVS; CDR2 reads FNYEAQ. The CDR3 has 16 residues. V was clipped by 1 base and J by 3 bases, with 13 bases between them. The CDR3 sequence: CASSLGGGFANQPQHF. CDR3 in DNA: TGTGCCAGCAGCTTAGGGGGCGGATTCGCCAATCAGCCCCAGCATTTT.

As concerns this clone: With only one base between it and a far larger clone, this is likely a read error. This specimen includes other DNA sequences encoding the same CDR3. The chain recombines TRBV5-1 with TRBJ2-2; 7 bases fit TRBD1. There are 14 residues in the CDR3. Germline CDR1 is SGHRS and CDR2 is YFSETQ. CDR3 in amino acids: CASSLGTVVGELFF. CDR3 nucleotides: TGCGCCAGCAGCCTCGGGACAGTTGTAGGGGAACTGTTTTTT.

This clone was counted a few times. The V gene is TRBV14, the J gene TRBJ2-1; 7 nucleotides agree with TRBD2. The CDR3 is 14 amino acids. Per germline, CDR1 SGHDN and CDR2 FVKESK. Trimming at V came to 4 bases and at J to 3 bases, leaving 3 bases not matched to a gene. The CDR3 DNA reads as TGTGCCAGCAGCCGGGCTAGCGGCTACAATGAGCAGTTCTTC. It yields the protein CASSRASGYNEQFF.

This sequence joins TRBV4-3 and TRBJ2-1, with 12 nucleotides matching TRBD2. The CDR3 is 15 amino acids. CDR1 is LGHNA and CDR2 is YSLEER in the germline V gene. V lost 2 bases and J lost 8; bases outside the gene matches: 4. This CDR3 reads CASSQRTSGTYEQFF. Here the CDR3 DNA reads TGCGCCAGCAGCCAACGGACTAGCGGGACCTATGAGCAGTTCTTC.

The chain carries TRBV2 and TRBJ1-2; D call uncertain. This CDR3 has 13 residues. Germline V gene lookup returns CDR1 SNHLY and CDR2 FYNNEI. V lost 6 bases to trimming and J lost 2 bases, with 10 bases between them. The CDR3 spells CASSPTQNYGYTF. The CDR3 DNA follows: TGTGCCAGCAGCCCCACCCAGAACTATGGCTACACCTTC.

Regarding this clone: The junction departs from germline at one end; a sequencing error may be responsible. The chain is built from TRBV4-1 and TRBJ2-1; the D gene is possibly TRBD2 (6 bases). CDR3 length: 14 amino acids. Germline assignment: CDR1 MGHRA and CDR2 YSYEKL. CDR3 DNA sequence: TGCGCCAGCAGCCCCCGGGACTCCAACAATGAGCAGTTCTTC. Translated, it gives CASSPRDSNNEQFF.

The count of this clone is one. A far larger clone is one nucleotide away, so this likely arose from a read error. CDR3 region: CASSSTGPSCTDTQYF. CDR3 bases: TGCGCCAGCAGCTCAACTGGCCCGTCGTGCACAGATACGCAGTATTTT. The rearrangement uses TRBV5-1 and TRBJ2-3; no reliable D call. There are 16 residues in the CDR3. The germline gives CDR1 SGHRS, CDR2 YFSETQ. The germline V and J ends were trimmed by 3 bases and 1 base, with 15 bases remaining between them.

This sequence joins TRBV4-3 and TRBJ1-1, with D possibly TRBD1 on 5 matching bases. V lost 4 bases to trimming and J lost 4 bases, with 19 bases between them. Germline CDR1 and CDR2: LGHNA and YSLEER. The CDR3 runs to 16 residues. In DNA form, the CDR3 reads TGCGCCAGCAGCCCCGGGATCTCCGTTGGGGGCACTGAAGCTTTCTTT. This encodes CASSPGISVGGTEAFF.